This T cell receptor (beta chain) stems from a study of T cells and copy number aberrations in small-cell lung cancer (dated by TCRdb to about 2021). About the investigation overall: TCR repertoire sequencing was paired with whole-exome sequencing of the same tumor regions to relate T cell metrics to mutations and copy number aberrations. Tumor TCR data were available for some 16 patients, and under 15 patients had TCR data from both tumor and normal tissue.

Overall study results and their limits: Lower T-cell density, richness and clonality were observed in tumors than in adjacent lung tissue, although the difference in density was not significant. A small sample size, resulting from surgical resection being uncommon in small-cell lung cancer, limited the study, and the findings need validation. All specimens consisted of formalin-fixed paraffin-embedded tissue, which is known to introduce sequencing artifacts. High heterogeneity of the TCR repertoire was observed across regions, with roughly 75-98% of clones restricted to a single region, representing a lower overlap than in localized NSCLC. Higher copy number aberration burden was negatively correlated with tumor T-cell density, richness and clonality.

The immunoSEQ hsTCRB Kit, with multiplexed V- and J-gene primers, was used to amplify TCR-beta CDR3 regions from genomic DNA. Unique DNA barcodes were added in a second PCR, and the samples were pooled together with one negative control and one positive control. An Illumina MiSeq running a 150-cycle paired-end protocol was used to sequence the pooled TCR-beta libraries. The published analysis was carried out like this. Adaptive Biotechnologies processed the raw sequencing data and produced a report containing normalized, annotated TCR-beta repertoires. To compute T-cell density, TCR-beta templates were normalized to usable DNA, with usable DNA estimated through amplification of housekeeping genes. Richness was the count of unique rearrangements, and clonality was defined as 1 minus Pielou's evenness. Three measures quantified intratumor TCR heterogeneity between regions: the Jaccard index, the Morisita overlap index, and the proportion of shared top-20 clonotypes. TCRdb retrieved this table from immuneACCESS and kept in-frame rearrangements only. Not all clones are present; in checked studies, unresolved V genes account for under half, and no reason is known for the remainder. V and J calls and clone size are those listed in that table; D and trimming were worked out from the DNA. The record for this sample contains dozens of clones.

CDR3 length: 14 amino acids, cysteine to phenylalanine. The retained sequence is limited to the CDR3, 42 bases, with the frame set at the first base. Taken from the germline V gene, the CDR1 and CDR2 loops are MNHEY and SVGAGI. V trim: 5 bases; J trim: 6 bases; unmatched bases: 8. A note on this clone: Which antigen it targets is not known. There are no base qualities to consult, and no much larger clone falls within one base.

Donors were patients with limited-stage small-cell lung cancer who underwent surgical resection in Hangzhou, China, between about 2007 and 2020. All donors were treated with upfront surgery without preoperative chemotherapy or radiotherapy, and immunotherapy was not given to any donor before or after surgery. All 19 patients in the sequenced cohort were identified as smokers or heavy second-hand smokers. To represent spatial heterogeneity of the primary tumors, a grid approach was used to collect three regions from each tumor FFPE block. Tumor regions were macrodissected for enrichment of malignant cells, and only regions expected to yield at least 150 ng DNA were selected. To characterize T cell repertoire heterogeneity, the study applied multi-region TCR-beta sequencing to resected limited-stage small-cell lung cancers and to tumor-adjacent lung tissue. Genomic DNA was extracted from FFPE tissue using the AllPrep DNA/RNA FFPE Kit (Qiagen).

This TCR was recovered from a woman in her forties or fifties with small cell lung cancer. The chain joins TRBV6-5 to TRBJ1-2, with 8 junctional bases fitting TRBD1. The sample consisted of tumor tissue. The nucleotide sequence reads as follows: TGTGCCAGCAGTACCGAGGGACAGGTTAATGGCTACACCTTC. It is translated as CASSTEGQVNGYTF.